What follows are 14 T cell receptor beta chains derived from one specimen sequenced in a study of OX40 agonist ivuxolimab in advanced cancers. Assay used: immunoSEQ multiplex PCR; TCRdb lists only in-frame clones, some missing. The table includes 20,000 to 25,000 clones, 80% to 90% detected once. The source material was CD4+ or CD8+ T cells sorted from blood, sampled in a trial of the OX40 agonist ivuxolimab. Receptors were obtained from an adult with an advanced solid tumor such as melanoma, head and neck, liver or kidney cancer.

The chain has TRBV5-1 and TRBJ1-1; maybe TRBD1 (5 bases). Per the germline V gene, CDR1 is SGHRS and CDR2 is YFSETQ. The CDR3 is 13 residues long. Trimming took 0 bases from V and 4 from J, leaving 7 bases between them. The CDR3 here is CASSLGTRTEAFF. DNA for the CDR3: TGCGCCAGCAGCTTGGGGACACGCACTGAAGCTTTCTTT.

The chain couples TRBV19 to TRBJ2-6; D unresolved. This CDR3 spans 16 amino acids. Trimming shortened V by 9 bases and J by 3 bases, and 18 bases separated the two germline ends. The V gene's germline CDR1 is LNHDA and CDR2 SQIVND (reference sequence). CDR3 nucleotide sequence: TGTGCCAGCCAGCAGTCGGTCTTTGGTGGGGCCAACGTCCTGACTTTC. It codes for CASQQSVFGGANVLTF.

V usage is TRBV6-5 and J usage is TRBJ1-1, with unresolved D. This CDR3 has 10 amino acids. CDR1 and CDR2 (germline): MNHEY, SVGAGI. V was trimmed by 5 bases and J by 7 bases, leaving 5 bases between them. In DNA form, the CDR3 reads TGTGCCAGCAGTGAAGGTGAAGCTTTCTTT. This translates into CASSEGEAFF.

The V call is TRBV27, the J call TRBJ2-7; 12 bases are shared with TRBD2. Per the germline V gene, CDR1 is MNHEY and CDR2 is SMNVEV (reference sequence). V lost 5 bases to trimming and J lost 2 bases; unmatched junction nucleotides: 7. The length of the CDR3 is 16 residues. CDR3 amino acids: CASSANLAGGPYEQYF. CDR3 coding DNA: TGTGCCAGCAGTGCCAACCTAGCGGGAGGGCCCTACGAGCAGTACTTC.

This clone was observed a single time. The chain is built from TRBV5-4 and TRBJ1-1; D not resolved. Germline V gives CDR1 SGHNT, CDR2 YYREEE (reference sequence). Trimming removed 3 bases from V and 0 bases from J, with 3 bases in between. CDR3 length: 12 residues. The CDR3 region has the DNA TGTGCCAGCAGCTCGGTGAACACTGAAGCTTTCTTT. Protein: CASSSVNTEAFF.

In its sample, this clone is large. The chain has TRBV19 and TRBJ2-1; D not resolved. Trimming left V 1 base short and J 5 bases short, with 12 bases between. Germline lookup yields CDR1 LNHDA and CDR2 SQIVND (reference sequence). The CDR3 has 15 residues. The CDR3: CASSIGPLEHNEQFF. Here the CDR3 DNA reads TGTGCCAGTAGTATAGGCCCTCTTGAACACAATGAGCAGTTCTTC.

The chain combines TRBV11-3 with TRBJ1-1; tentatively, D is TRBD1 (5 bases). The CDR3 extends over 16 amino acids. Deletions cut 1 base from V and 1 base from J, with 13 bases between. Germline V gene lookup returns CDR1 SGHNT and CDR2 YENEEA. The CDR3 sequence is CASSLGGPPWNTEAFF. For the CDR3, the DNA is TGTGCCAGCAGCTTAGGGGGCCCGCCCTGGAACACTGAAGCTTTCTTT.

V usage is TRBV6-4 and J usage is TRBJ2-3; TRBD2 aligns across 9 bases. There are 16 residues in the CDR3. Germline trimming cut 0 bases from V and 6 bases from J; bases unmatched to any gene: 7. Germline V gene sequence: CDR1 MRHNA, CDR2 SNTAGT. The DNA of the CDR3 is TGTGCCAGCAGTGACTCGGCGGGGGGGAGGGCTGATACGCAGTATTTT. Translated, it gives CASSDSAGGRADTQYF.

The chain links TRBV6-6 to TRBJ1-5, with 8 nucleotides matching TRBD1. With V trimmed by 6 bases and J by 2 bases, 6 bases remained unmatched. The CDR3 extends over 15 amino acids. The germline V gene encodes CDR1 MNHNY and CDR2 SVGAGI (reference sequence). The CDR3 here is CASSPRGRGNQPQHF. DNA for the CDR3: TGTGCCAGCAGCCCCAGGGGGCGCGGCAATCAGCCCCAGCATTTT.

The V gene is TRBV5-4, the J gene TRBJ2-2; 8 nucleotides match TRBD2. With V trimmed by 3 bases and J by 0 bases, 4 bases remained unmatched. CDR1 and CDR2 (germline): SGHNT, YYREEE (reference sequence). There are 16 residues in the CDR3. The DNA of the CDR3 is TGTGCCAGCAGCTCCCCTAGCGGGCCGAACACCGGGGAGCTGTTTTTT. It specifies CASSSPSGPNTGELFF.

The V gene is TRBV6-1, the J gene TRBJ1-4, with TRBD1 identical over 8 bases. The V gene end was trimmed by 4 bases and the J gene end by 8 bases; junction bases not matched to a gene: 12. CDR1 is MNHNS and CDR2 is SASEGT in the germline V gene. This CDR3 region has 16 residues. The CDR3 sequence is CASSAPARGRTEKLFF. The CDR3 coding sequence is TGTGCCAGCAGTGCCCCAGCCAGGGGGCGCACGGAAAAACTGTTTTTT.

The rearrangement uses TRBV2 and TRBJ2-1; D call uncertain. Germline values: CDR1 SNHLY, CDR2 FYNNEI. V dropped 5 bases and J dropped 8 bases, with 7 bases sitting between them. The CDR3 sequence is 11 residues long. In DNA form, the CDR3 reads TGTGCCAGCAGTCCCCGCTATGAGCAGTTCTTC. Translated, it gives CASSPRYEQFF.

V usage is TRBV19 and J usage is TRBJ2-2; 9 bases fit TRBD2. The CDR3 has 15 amino acids. Germline V CDR1 and CDR2: LNHDA, SQIVND (reference sequence). J gave up 4 bases and V 6 bases, and 6 bases lay outside the gene matches. CDR3 nucleotides: TGTGCCAGTAGGATCGGACTAGCGCCCACCGGGGAGCTGTTTTTT. Protein sequence: CASRIGLAPTGELFF.

V gene TRBV6-1 combines with J gene TRBJ2-5, with 8 bases that match TRBD1. The CDR3 loop spans 15 amino acids. CDR1 MNHNS and CDR2 SASEGT come from the germline V gene. V trimming: 3 bases; J trimming: 5 bases; junction bases outside the gene matches: 8. CDR3 protein: CASSDLRGRRETQYF. As DNA, the CDR3 is TGTGCCAGCAGTGACCTCAGGGGGCGCAGGGAGACCCAGTACTTC.